Listed below are T cell receptor beta chains from one sample, sequenced in a study of CD8 T cells in Susac syndrome. MiXCR was run by TCRdb on the immunoSEQ multiplex PCR reads, yielding one entry per CDR3 protein. This sample has tens of thousands of distinct CDR3 sequences, with 96% found just once. The sample taken for sequencing was CD4+ T cells from PBMCs. These receptors were obtained from a human donor with multiple sclerosis. Each CDR3 is given with its conserved first and last residue. D genes are given only for firm matches. Not every row has a clone size; where given, it reads once, few, many or a size class.

TRBV7-9	.	TRBJ2-2	TRBD1	TGTGCCAGCAGCTTAGCGGGAGGACAGGGAGTGTACACCGGGGAGCTGTTTTTT	CASSLAGGQGVYTGELFF
TRBV7-9	.	TRBJ2-5	TRBD2	TGTGCCAGCAGCTTGTCTAGCGGGGTTAAAGAGACCCAGTACTTC	CASSLSSGVKETQYF
TRBV5-1	.	TRBJ2-1	.	TGCGCCAGCAGCGCGGGACAGCTACGCAATGAGCAGTTCTTC	CASSAGQLRNEQFF
TRBV29-1	.	TRBJ1-1	.	TGCAGCGTTGATCAGGGTCGGAACACTGAAGCTTTCTTT	CSVDQGRNTEAFF
TRBV20-1	.	TRBJ1-1	TRBD1	TGCAGTGCTAGACCTCGCCAGGGGGGGACTGAAGCTTTCTTT	CSARPRQGGTEAFF
TRBV19	.	TRBJ1-6	.	TGTGCCAGTAGTATCGACAGGAATTCACCCCTCCACTTT	CASSIDRNSPLHF
TRBV5-1	once	TRBJ1-6	TRBD1	TGCGCCAGCAGCGCGGACAGGGATGGGTCACCCCTCCACTTT	CASSADRDGSPLHF
TRBV19	.	TRBJ2-7	TRBD1	TGTGCCAGTAGTATGGCAGGGGGCGAGCAGTACTTC	CASSMAGGEQYF
TRBV29-1	once	TRBJ1-2	.	TGCAGCGTTCGAAGACAGGCGTCTAACTATGGCTACACCTTC	CSVRRQASNYGYTF
TRBV7-2	.	TRBJ2-5	.	TGTGCCAGCAGCCCCACCTTTGCTACCAGCAAGGAGACCCAGTACTTC	CASSPTFATSKETQYF
TRBV5-1	.	TRBJ2-5	.	TGCGCCAGCAGCTTTCGGAATAGTGAGTTAGAGACCCAGTACTTC	CASSFRNSELETQYF
TRBV5-1	.	TRBJ2-7	TRBD2	TGCGCCAGCAGCTTGGCCAGGAGCGGGGTCTCCTACGAGCAGTACTTC	CASSLARSGVSYEQYF
TRBV4-1	.	TRBJ2-5	.	TGCGCCAGCAGCCAAGATCGGTACAGCTTGAAAGAGACCCAGTACTTC	CASSQDRYSLKETQYF
TRBV7-8	.	TRBJ2-1	TRBD2	TGTGCCAGCAGCCTGCGGGAGCGGGGGTACAATGAGCAGTTCTTC	CASSLRERGYNEQFF
TRBV6-5	.	TRBJ2-3	TRBD2	TGTGCCAGCAGTTACTCAGGACTAGCGGGGTTCACAGATACGCAGTATTTT	CASSYSGLAGFTDTQYF
TRBV21-1	.	TRBJ2-1	.	TGTGCCAGCAGCTCTTGGACAGGGAATGAGCAGTTCTTC	CASSSWTGNEQFF
TRBV7-9	.	TRBJ1-6	TRBD1	TGTGCCAGCAGCACGAACCGGGACAGGGGGAATTCACCCCTCCACTTT	CASSTNRDRGNSPLHF
TRBV5-1	.	TRBJ1-4	.	TGCGCCAGCAGCGGGGGAGCAACTAATGAAAAACTGTTTTTT	CASSGGATNEKLFF
TRBV6-2/TRBV6-3	.	TRBJ2-4	.	TGTGCCAGCAGTTACTTAGTCAGCTCGGGAGACATTCAGTACTTC	CASSYLVSSGDIQYF
TRBV25-1	.	TRBJ1-2	.	TGTGCCAGCAGTGCCCAGGGTTATGGCTACACCTTC	CASSAQGYGYTF
TRBV18	.	TRBJ1-2	TRBD1	TGTGCCAGCTCATCCGGACAGGGCCGCGGCTATGGCTACACCTTC	CASSSGQGRGYGYTF
TRBV4-1	once	TRBJ1-5	.	TGCGCCAGCAGCCAAGCCTCCCACAGGGCCAATCAGCCCCAGCATTTT	CASSQASHRANQPQHF
TRBV27	.	TRBJ1-6	TRBD1	TGTGCGGTGGCTCGACAGGGGGCCCCCTCCTATAATTCACCCCTCCACTTT	CAVARQGAPSYNSPLHF
TRBV4-1	.	TRBJ2-5	.	TGCGCCAGCAGCCAGACTCGGAGGGGTAGAGGGAAATTACAAGAGACCCAGTACTTC	CASSQTRRGRGKLQETQYF
TRBV20-1	.	TRBJ2-1	TRBD1	TGCAGTGCTAGAGACCCCGGGACAGCCATCAATGAGCAGTTCTTC	CSARDPGTAINEQFF
TRBV7-9	.	TRBJ2-1	TRBD1	TGTGCCAGCAGCTCCATGCAGGGGGCCGCCTACAATGAGCAGTTCTTC	CASSSMQGAAYNEQFF
TRBV29-1	.	TRBJ1-1	.	TGCAGCGCATCGACAGGCGCGAACACTGAAGCTTTCTTT	CSASTGANTEAFF
TRBV7-3	.	TRBJ2-1	.	TGTGCCAGCAGCTTAACGAATTCTTTGGATGAGCAGTTCTTC	CASSLTNSLDEQFF
TRBV5-1	.	TRBJ1-1	.	TGCGCCAGCAGCTTGGCGACACTGAACACTGAAGCTTTCTTT	CASSLATLNTEAFF
TRBV12-3/TRBV12-4	few	TRBJ2-7	.	TGTGCCAGCAGTTCAGACTCCTACGAGCAGTACTTC	CASSSDSYEQYF
TRBV29-1	.	TRBJ2-1	.	TGCAGCGTCCGACTCGTCCAGGATGGTGAGCAGTTCTTC	CSVRLVQDGEQFF
TRBV2	.	TRBJ2-1	.	TGTGCCAGCAGTAGGAACTTCCAGCAGTTCTTC	CASSRNFQQFF
TRBV28	.	TRBJ2-1	.	TGTGCCAGCAGTTCGACCAGACCGGACTACAATGAGCAGTTCTTC	CASSSTRPDYNEQFF
TRBV2	.	TRBJ2-3	.	TGTGCCAGCAAACTCGGACAGCACACAGATACGCAGTATTTT	CASKLGQHTDTQYF
TRBV29-1	.	TRBJ2-1	TRBD2	TGCAGCGGGAGTAGCGGGGGGGACAATGAGCAGTTCTTC	CSGSSGGDNEQFF
TRBV15	.	TRBJ1-5	.	TGTGCCACCAGCCCGGAAGGGTACGGGCCCCAGCATTTT	CATSPEGYGPQHF
TRBV18	.	TRBJ1-2	TRBD1	TGTGCCAGCTCACGAGGACAGGGGGTCTTGCTGGACACCTTC	CASSRGQGVLLDTF
TRBV5-4	.	TRBJ2-2	.	TGTGCCAGCAGCCCATTAGACTCCGGGGAGCTGTTTTTT	CASSPLDSGELFF
TRBV20-1	.	TRBJ1-2	TRBD1	TGCAGTGCTAGTAGTTTTGGGACAGGGGGTGGCTACACCTTC	CSASSFGTGGGYTF
TRBV3-1	.	TRBJ2-5	.	TGTGCCAGCAGCCGCACGGGGGAGACCCAGTACTTC	CASSRTGETQYF
TRBV20-1	.	TRBJ1-1	.	TGCAGTGCTAGAATGGGGGAGGCGATCGCTGAAGCTTTCTTT	CSARMGEAIAEAFF
TRBV28	.	TRBJ1-2	.	TGTGCCAGCACCGAGACAGTGAACTATGGCTACACCTTC	CASTETVNYGYTF
TRBV3-1	.	TRBJ2-1	.	TGTGCCAGCAGCCAAGACGTGGTTTTAAGCGATGAGCAGTTCTTC	CASSQDVVLSDEQFF
TRBV7-8	.	TRBJ1-5	TRBD1	TGTGCCAGCAGCGCAACAGGGGCAGGCAATCAGCCCCAGCATTTT	CASSATGAGNQPQHF